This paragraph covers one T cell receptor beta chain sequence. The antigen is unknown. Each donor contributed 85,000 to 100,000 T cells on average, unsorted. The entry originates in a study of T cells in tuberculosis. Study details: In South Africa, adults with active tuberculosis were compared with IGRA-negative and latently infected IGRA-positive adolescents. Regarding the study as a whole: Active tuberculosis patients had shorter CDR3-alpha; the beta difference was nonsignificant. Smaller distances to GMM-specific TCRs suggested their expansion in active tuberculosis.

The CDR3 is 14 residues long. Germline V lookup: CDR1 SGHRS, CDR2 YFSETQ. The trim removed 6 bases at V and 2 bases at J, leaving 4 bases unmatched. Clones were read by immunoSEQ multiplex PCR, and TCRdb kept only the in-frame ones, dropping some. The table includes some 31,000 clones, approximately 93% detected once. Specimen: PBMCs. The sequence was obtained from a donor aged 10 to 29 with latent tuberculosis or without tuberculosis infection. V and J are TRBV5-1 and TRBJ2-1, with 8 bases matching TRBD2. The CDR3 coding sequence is TGCGCCAGCACCCGACTAGCGACCTACAATGAGCAGTTCTTC. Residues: CASTRLATYNEQFF.